The present entry profiles one T cell receptor beta chain with its context. Its target antigen remains unknown. Base qualities are not recorded, but no much larger clone differs from it by a single base. CDR1 and CDR2 were assigned from the germline V gene (reference sequence) as LNHDA and SQIVND. From the cysteine up to the phenylalanine, the CDR3 has a length of 13 residues. Kept here is only the CDR3 DNA, which spans 39 bases and is read in frame from base 1. Trimming leaves V shorter by 7 bases and J shorter by 4 bases, with the junction holding 5 bases beyond the gene matches. The donors were healthy, HIV-negative adults who had no recently reported acute infections or vaccinations. Every donor was a Caucasian adult living in Nashville, Tennessee, USA. CD4+ T cells were enriched through magnetic negative selection, after which naive cells were positively selected on CD45RA and the remaining negative fraction served as the memory subset. After blood collection by leukapheresis, PBMCs were isolated using Ficoll-Histopaque density gradient centrifugation and then cryopreserved in the vapor phase of liquid nitrogen. Purity and quantity of every magnetically sorted T cell population were checked by analytical flow cytometry. Genomic DNA was isolated from each sorted fraction and quantified by UV absorbance on a Nanodrop 2000c.

This sample stems from a study of shared clonotypes between healthy human individuals (dated by TCRdb to about 2020). Regarding the complete study: The cohort included three men and a couple of women between 18 and 49 years of age. For each donor, three plates each were used for CD4 naive and CD4 memory, two plates were used for CD8 naive, and one plate was used for CD8 memory. Each donor's leukapheresis produced roughly between about 0.85 and 10 billion PBMCs. The study deeply sequenced blood TCR repertoires of five healthy adults to estimate repertoire size and the extent of clonotype sharing between individuals. To increase sequencing depth and limit assay-specific biases, different laboratories used diverse techniques to prepare libraries and sequence TCR repertoires. What the research found in general, with its limitations: Compared with non-shared clonotypes, clonotypes shared by all four sorted-subset donors had higher generation probabilities. When several donors were compared, the shared fraction of clonotypes was about 5.2% for naive CD4, around 3.6% for naive CD8, about 2.5% for memory CD4, and roughly 0.4% for memory CD8. Sampling was limited to blood, and TCR repertoires in tissue likely differ from TCR repertoires in blood. Pairwise subsampling led to the expectation that sequencing depth would affect the degree of clonotype sharing among donors. Naive subsets generally had larger estimated clonotype richness than memory subsets. Rarefaction of sorted-subset datasets indicated incomplete sequencing despite the large sequencing depth. The small number of donors limited the genetic and exposure-history diversity represented.

Using the deep immunoSEQ assay, multiplex PCR amplified TCR CDR3 regions from genomic DNA. Extracted genomic DNA from each cell subset was spread evenly across all wells of several immunoSEQ 96-well plates, with each plate serving as a replicate. For sorted subsets, roughly 200 ng of genomic DNA, equivalent to 25,000 to 35,000 T cell genomes, went into each replicate PCR. The purified libraries were quantified using a Qubit 3.0 fluorometer, sized with a Bioanalyzer 2100, and then quantified again using the KAPA Library Quantification kit. Each immunoSEQ 96-well plate was sequenced on its own single-read 150-cycle Illumina NextSeq 550 flow cell. On the authors' methods: Because the immunoSEQ output held only junctional sequences and lacked quality scores, the filtering could not match the filtering applied to full-length reads. Sequences were annotated with PyIR, a Python wrapper for IgBLAST v1.9, and V/J genes and CDR3 were assigned using IMGT germline references. Reads were removed for weak V/J assignments (E-value above 1e-6), missing CDR3, stop codons, out-of-frame junctions, or ambiguous translated residues. A V3J clonotype was defined by an identical inferred V gene, J gene, and CDR3 amino acid sequence. To compute the percentage overlap between repertoires, the number of shared unique clonotypes was divided by the size of the smaller repertoire. Three approaches were used to assess repertoire richness: RTK rarefaction, the Chao1 estimator, and Recon v2.1 estimates of unobserved clonotypes. Generation probabilities were computed with OLGA for all TCRbeta clonotypes obtained by the gDNA method from four donors. This is the immuneACCESS table as TCRdb keeps it, with only in-frame sequences that have V and J called. A part of the clones is gone; compared with another copy, unresolved V genes explain less than half, and the rest is unexplained. D and trimming were read from the DNA, whereas the V and J calls and clone size are those reported in that table. Within this sample are 740,000 or so clones, with around three quarters of them counted one time only. The ten biggest clones cover roughly 1.9% of the sample.

The rearranged segments are TRBV19 and TRBJ2-3; 7 central bases correspond to TRBD1. Input material: memory CD4+ T cells sorted from blood. According to the study, the label for this sample's cell subset or site signals: CD45RA-negative fraction. The TCR sequence derives from a woman in her thirties in good health. The DNA sequence follows: TGTGCCAGTAACGGCAGGGGGTCAGATACGCAGTATTTT. The translation is CASNGRGSDTQYF.